The 29 T cell receptor beta chains below were found in one sample sequenced in a study of cytomegalovirus exposure and HLA in healthy donors. The study ran its PCR with 60 Vbeta and 13 Jbeta primers. Produced via immunoSEQ multiplex PCR; TCRdb's table is partial and in-frame only. The sample consists of around 120,000 clones, about 75% of them appearing once. Sample: PBMCs. These receptors were obtained from a man between 60 and 75 years old in good health and CMV-seropositive.

This chain joins TRBV19 and TRBJ1-5; no clear D. V lost 5 bases and J 7 bases, leaving 15 bases between the germline ends. Germline lookup yields CDR1 LNHDA and CDR2 SQIVND (reference sequence). This CDR3 contains 14 residues. The CDR3 reads CASSLNGWSQPQHF. The CDR3 DNA is TGTGCCAGTAGTCTCAACGGGTGGAGCCAGCCCCAGCATTTT. The entire variable domain, with the rest obtained from reference TRBV19 and TRBJ1-5, is as follows: DGGITQSPKYLFRKEGQNVTLSCEQNLNHDAMYWYRQDPGQGLRLIYYSQIVNDFQKGDIAEGYSVSREKKESFPLTVTSAQKNPTAFYLCASSLNGWSQPQHFGDGTRLSIL.

The V gene is TRBV27, the J gene TRBJ1-6; 7 nucleotides line up with TRBD1. The CDR3 contains 16 residues. J gave up 0 bases and V 4 bases, and 3 bases lay outside the gene matches. Germline V lookup: CDR1 MNHEY, CDR2 SMNVEV (reference sequence). CDR3 region: CASSSGQVSYNSPLHF. The CDR3 region has the DNA TGTGCCAGCAGTTCCGGACAGGTCTCCTATAATTCACCCCTCCACTTT.

V and J are TRBV19 and TRBJ1-2; 12 nucleotides match TRBD1. V lost 1 base, J lost 7 bases, and 4 bases stayed unmatched. The germline CDR1 and CDR2 sequences are LNHDA and SQIVND (reference sequence). CDR3 length: 15 amino acids. The DNA of the CDR3 is TGTGCCAGTAGTATAGGAGGGACAGGGGGCCGTGGCTACACCTTC. Amino acid sequence: CASSIGGTGGRGYTF.

V usage is TRBV18 and J usage is TRBJ1-1, with 9 bases matching TRBD1. Germline V lookup: CDR1 KGHSH, CDR2 LQKENI. V lost 6 bases, J lost 5 bases, and 7 bases stayed unmatched. The CDR3 totals 14 residues. CDR3 coding DNA: TGTGCCAGCTCCACAGGGGGCCGGGAAACTGAAGCTTTCTTT. Its protein product is CASSTGGRETEAFF. The full variable domain, with the rest looked up from reference TRBV18 and TRBJ1-1, is NAGVMQNPRHLVRRRGQEARLRCSPMKGHSHVYWYRQLPEEGLKFMVYLQKENIIDESGMPKERFSAEFPKEGPSILRIQQVVRGDSAAYFCASSTGGRETEAFFGQGTRLTVV.

This sequence joins TRBV5-1 and TRBJ1-4, with 7 bases matching TRBD1. The CDR3 spans 15 residues. Germline values: CDR1 SGHRS, CDR2 YFSETQ. The ends lost 3 bases at V and 7 bases at J; junction bases unmatched: 9. In nucleotides, the CDR3 is TGCGCCAGCAGCTCCCAGGGGGGCGGCGGTGAAAAACTGTTTTTT. Protein sequence: CASSSQGGGGEKLFF.

V usage is TRBV30 and J usage is TRBJ1-2, with no clear D. V lost 1 base to trimming and J lost 2 bases, with 5 bases between them. Germline CDR1 reads GTSNPN; CDR2 reads SVGIG (reference sequence). The CDR3 length is 12 residues. CDR3 sequence (DNA): TGTGCCTGGAGTGCGGGAAACTATGGCTACACCTTC. This gives the protein CAWSAGNYGYTF.

The chain combines TRBV5-5 with TRBJ2-1, with TRBD2 matching 7 bases. Per the germline V gene, CDR1 is SGHKS and CDR2 is YYEKEE (reference sequence). Trimming cost V 0 bases and J 1 base; bases outside gene matches: 7. The CDR3 runs to 17 residues. CDR3 nucleotides: TGTGCCAGCAGCTTGGTGCCTAGCGGAGCATCCTACAATGAGCAGTTCTTC. Amino acids: CASSLVPSGASYNEQFF.

This clone has just a few counts. V and J are TRBV5-1 and TRBJ1-2; a possible D gene is TRBD1 (5 bases). CDR1 is SGHRS and CDR2 is YFSETQ in the germline V gene. The CDR3 loop spans 12 amino acids. Trimming pared 5 bases from V and 3 bases from J, leaving 8 bases between. CDR3 in amino acids: CASRETDYGYTF. In DNA form, the CDR3 reads TGCGCCAGCAGGGAGACAGACTATGGCTACACCTTC.

The chain is built from TRBV2 and TRBJ1-5; D possibly corresponds to TRBD1 (5 bases). Germline V CDR1 and CDR2: SNHLY, FYNNEI. This CDR3 is 15 amino acids long. Between the trimmed V and J ends, which lost 6 bases and 0 bases, there was a span of 12 bases. CDR3 amino acids: CASRSTAYSNQPQHF. The CDR3 DNA sequence: TGTGCCAGCAGATCGACAGCTTATAGCAATCAGCCCCAGCATTTT.

This clone turned up a few times. The chain combines TRBV5-5 with TRBJ2-7; a weak D match, TRBD2 (5 bases). V was clipped by 4 bases and J by 0 bases, with 8 bases between them. Germline values: CDR1 SGHKS, CDR2 YYEKEE (reference sequence). The CDR3 covers 13 residues. DNA of the CDR3: TGTGCCAGCAGCCGAGGGATCTCCTACGAGCAGTACTTC. Protein: CASSRGISYEQYF.

This chain uses TRBV29-1 with TRBJ2-2; 11 bases match TRBD1. The length of the CDR3 is 15 residues. With V trimmed by 7 bases and J by 4 bases, 8 bases remained unmatched. Germline loops: CDR1 SQVTM, CDR2 ANQGSEA. Written as DNA, the CDR3 is TGCAGCGCCGAGGAGGGACAGGGGGGCACCGGGGAGCTGTTTTTT. Protein sequence: CSAEEGQGGTGELFF.

This clone was detected only once. The CDR3 reads CASSSGVQNEKLFF. The DNA of the CDR3 is TGTGCCAGCAGCTCAGGGGTACAAAATGAAAAACTGTTTTTT. V usage is TRBV5-4 and J usage is TRBJ1-4; D perhaps matches TRBD1 (6 bases). The CDR3 sequence is 14 residues long. Trimming left V 3 bases short and J 5 bases short, with 11 bases between. The germline V gene has CDR1 SGHNT and CDR2 YYREEE (reference sequence).

The J gene is TRBJ1-6, the V gene TRBV10-3, with a possible D match to TRBD1 (5 bases). Germline assignment: CDR1 ENHRY and CDR2 SYGVKD. This CDR3 has 15 residues. V was pared by 4 bases and J by 7 bases, with 14 bases between. This CDR3 is CAISGGQAENSPLHF. The CDR3, as DNA: TGTGCCATCAGTGGAGGACAAGCAGAGAATTCACCCCTCCACTTT.

The chain carries TRBV4-1 and TRBJ2-7; 8 positions match TRBD2. Germline values: CDR1 MGHRA, CDR2 YSYEKL. J gave up 5 bases and V 4 bases, and 7 bases lay outside the gene matches. This CDR3 contains 14 residues. CDR3: CASSLRAGVNEQYF. DNA for the CDR3: TGCGCCAGCAGCCTGCGAGCGGGAGTGAACGAGCAGTACTTC.

The chain couples TRBV7-9 to TRBJ2-2; 7 nucleotides align to TRBD2. CDR1 is SEHNR and CDR2 is FQNEAQ in the germline V gene (reference sequence). The CDR3 loop spans 16 amino acids. Germline trimming cut 8 bases from V and 7 bases from J; bases unmatched to any gene: 16. CDR3 nucleotide sequence: TGTGCCAGCCGGGGGGACTCTTCCTCGGGGCGCGGGGAGCTGTTTTTT. This codes for CASRGDSSSGRGELFF.

This clone was seen only a few times. V is TRBV5-6 and J is TRBJ1-4; D call uncertain. CDR1 is SGHDT and CDR2 is YYEEEE in the germline V gene. V was cut by 0 bases and J by 4 bases, with 7 bases left in between. The CDR3 is 14 residues long. DNA of the CDR3: TGTGCCAGCAGCTTGGCCGGGATTAATGAAAAACTGTTTTTT. Protein: CASSLAGINEKLFF.

This chain links TRBV9 with TRBJ2-1; D uncertain. There are 13 residues in the CDR3. Trimming shortened V by 0 bases and J by 9 bases, and 10 bases separated the two germline ends. CDR1 SGDLS and CDR2 YYNGEE come from the germline V gene. The CDR3 reads CASSVALTGEQFF. In nucleotides, the CDR3 is TGTGCCAGCAGCGTAGCCCTAACTGGTGAGCAGTTCTTC.

The chain combines TRBV5-1 with TRBJ2-5, with unresolved D. CDR3 length: 13 residues. Trimming removed 0 bases at V and 4 bases at J, with 7 bases between. In germline, CDR1 is SGHRS, CDR2 YFSETQ. CDR3 sequence (DNA): TGCGCCAGCAGCTTGGTTGTCGTAGAGACCCAGTACTTC. Protein: CASSLVVVETQYF.

The rearrangement links TRBV10-3 to TRBJ2-1; D is possibly TRBD2 (5 bases). Germline-derived CDR1 and CDR2 are ENHRY and SYGVKD. The length of the CDR3 is 13 residues. The V end lost 8 bases, the J end lost 6 bases, and 14 bases lay between the germline ends. Written as DNA, the CDR3 is TGTGCCATCGGTAGGGCTGAGGGCAATGAGCAGTTCTTC. Its protein product is CAIGRAEGNEQFF.

The chain combines TRBV6-1 with TRBJ2-1; D may be TRBD1 (5 bases). The CDR3 extends over 12 amino acids. The V and J ends lost 6 bases and 8 bases respectively, with 11 bases between them. Germline loops: CDR1 MNHNS, CDR2 SASEGT. CDR3 DNA: TGTGCCAGCAGGGACACTATAGATGAGCAGTTCTTC. This gives the protein CASRDTIDEQFF.

The genes are TRBV5-1 and TRBJ2-1, with D uncertain. Germline V CDR1 and CDR2: SGHRS, YFSETQ. This CDR3 has 13 amino acids. V lost 0 bases and J lost 12, with 13 bases in between. CDR3 loop: CASSLDSSIGQFF. CDR3 DNA: TGCGCCAGCAGCTTGGACAGCTCAATAGGGCAGTTCTTC.

V usage is TRBV7-8 and J usage is TRBJ1-5, with 8 nucleotides matching TRBD1. The CDR3 has 15 amino acids. The J segment lost 1 base and the V segment lost 4 bases, leaving 3 bases of the junction unmatched. CDR1 and CDR2 (germline): SGHVS, FQNEAQ. CDR3 coding DNA: TGTGCCAGCAGCTCCGACAGGGGAAGCAATCAGCCCCAGCATTTT. Its protein product is CASSSDRGSNQPQHF.

This clone was observed a handful of times. The chain employs TRBV7-9 and TRBJ2-3, with D maybe TRBD2 (6 bases). CDR1 is SEHNR and CDR2 is FQNEAQ in the germline V gene (reference sequence). V lost 2 bases, J lost 0 bases, and 9 bases lay in between. The CDR3 is 15 residues long. The CDR3 reads CASSLRGISTDTQYF. In DNA, the CDR3 is TGTGCCAGCAGCTTACGGGGGATCAGCACAGATACGCAGTATTTT.

The chain employs TRBV28 and TRBJ2-6; D perhaps matches TRBD2 (6 bases). Germline V gene sequence: CDR1 MDHEN, CDR2 SYDVKM. V lost 5 bases and J 2 bases, leaving 13 bases between the germline ends. This CDR3 is built from 16 residues. The CDR3, as DNA: TGTGCCAGCAGTACTCAGGCGGGAACTGGGGCCAACGTCCTGACTTTC. Translation: CASSTQAGTGANVLTF.

This clone was observed a handful of times. The rearrangement uses TRBV30 and TRBJ2-5; D is possibly TRBD2 (5 bases). V was clipped by 5 bases and J by 2 bases, with 12 bases between them. The V gene's germline CDR1 is GTSNPN and CDR2 SVGIG (reference sequence). The CDR3 length is 13 residues. The CDR3 sequence is CAWRGIFQETQYF. For the CDR3, the DNA is TGTGCCTGGCGAGGGATTTTTCAAGAGACCCAGTACTTC.

The chain joins TRBV7-8 to TRBJ2-7; 7 bases are a match to TRBD1. The CDR3 has 15 amino acids. V dropped 1 base and J dropped 2; count of bases not matched to a gene: 5. Germline-derived CDR1 and CDR2 are SGHVS and FQNEAQ. The CDR3 spells CASSLGAGTAYEQYF. The CDR3, as DNA: TGTGCCAGCAGCTTAGGCGCCGGGACAGCCTACGAGCAGTACTTC.

The V call is TRBV27, the J call TRBJ1-1; possible D gene TRBD1, 5 bases. Trimming took off 7 bases at V and 4 bases at J, with 19 bases between the two ends. The CDR3 contains 15 residues. Germline V CDR1 and CDR2: MNHEY, SMNVEV (reference sequence). CDR3 sequence reads: CASKVSLGGSTEAFF. The CDR3 DNA reads as TGTGCCAGCAAGGTGAGCCTGGGGGGGAGCACTGAAGCTTTCTTT.

The genes are TRBV7-9 and TRBJ2-5, with D possibly matching TRBD2 (5 bases). The V and J ends lost 4 bases and 1 base respectively, with 10 bases between them. CDR1 and CDR2 (germline): SEHNR, FQNEAQ (reference sequence). The CDR3 has 14 residues. CDR3 sequence: CASSSEVLQETQYF. CDR3 DNA sequence: TGTGCCAGCAGCTCGGAGGTGCTCCAAGAGACCCAGTACTTC.

The chain links TRBV19 to TRBJ1-2, with D unresolved. Germline CDR1 is LNHDA and CDR2 is SQIVND (reference sequence). V gave up 7 bases and J gave up 1 base, with 13 bases separating them. The CDR3 has 14 amino acids. The CDR3 DNA sequence: TGTGCCAGTACGAGGGAGGGAGTTAACTATGGCTACACCTTC. Amino acids: CASTREGVNYGYTF.